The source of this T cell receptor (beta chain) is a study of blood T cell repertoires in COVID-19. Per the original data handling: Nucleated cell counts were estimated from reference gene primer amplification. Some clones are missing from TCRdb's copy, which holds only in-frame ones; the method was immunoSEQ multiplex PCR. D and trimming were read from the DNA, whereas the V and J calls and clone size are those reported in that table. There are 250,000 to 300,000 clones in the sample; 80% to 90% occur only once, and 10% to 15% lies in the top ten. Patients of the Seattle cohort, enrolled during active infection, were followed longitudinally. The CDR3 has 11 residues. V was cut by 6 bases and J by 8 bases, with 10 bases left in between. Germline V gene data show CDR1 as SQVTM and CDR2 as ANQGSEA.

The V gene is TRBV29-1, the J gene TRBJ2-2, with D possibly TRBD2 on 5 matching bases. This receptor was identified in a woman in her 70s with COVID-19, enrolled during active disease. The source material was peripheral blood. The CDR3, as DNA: TGCAGCGTCCATTCGGGAGGGGAGCTGTTTTTT. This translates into CSVHSGGELFF.